This TCR beta chain was sequenced for a study of blood T cell repertoires in COVID-19. Overall study context: From the United States, Italy and Spain came samples of acute and convalescent COVID-19.

Germline CDR1 reads LNHDA; CDR2 reads SQIVND (reference sequence). The V segment lost 3 bases and the J segment 3 bases; nucleotides outside the gene matches: 3. There are 15 residues in the CDR3. This clone was found once. Original analysis: Cell counts per sample came from amplifying reference gene primers. The repertoire was sequenced with immunoSEQ multiplex PCR; TCRdb's copy has only in-frame clones and lacks some. V, J and clone size were drawn from that table, and D and trimming were deduced from the DNA. The sample holds roughly 140,000 clones, around 85% seen once. The sample was peripheral blood. The V gene is TRBV19, the J gene TRBJ2-1, with 9 nucleotides matching TRBD2. This sequence was found in a man between 65 and 80 years old with acute or convalescent COVID-19. CDR3 coding DNA: TGTGCCAGTAGTATTGATAGCGGGAGCTACAATGAGCAGTTCTTC. Translating it yields CASSIDSGSYNEQFF.